These 17 T cell receptor beta chains originate from one sample sequenced in a study of blood T cell repertoires in COVID-19. The assay was immunoSEQ multiplex PCR, and TCRdb's table has in-frame clones only and misses some. In the table there are 300,000 to 350,000 clones, 80% to 90% of which are singletons. Sequenced input: PBMCs or T cells enriched from blood (not recorded which). Every receptor here comes from a man in his thirties or forties who had recovered from COVID-19.

The chain joins TRBV11-2 to TRBJ2-7, with 7 bases identical to TRBD2. The V and J ends lost 4 bases and 1 base, in that order; junction bases with no gene match: 4. Germline CDR1 is SGHAT and CDR2 is FQNNGV. There are 14 residues in the CDR3. CDR3 sequence (DNA): TGTGCCAGCAGCTCCCTCGGGGGGTCCTACGAGCAGTACTTC. Residues: CASSSLGGSYEQYF.

The chain is built from TRBV25-1 and TRBJ2-3; 7 bases line up with TRBD2. Germline V CDR1 and CDR2: MGHDK, SYGVNS. Trimming at V came to 4 bases and at J to 3 bases, leaving 10 bases not matched to a gene. The CDR3 has 16 residues. This chain's CDR3 is CASSAPTLAKTDTQYF. In DNA, the CDR3 is TGTGCCAGCAGTGCCCCAACACTAGCGAAAACAGATACGCAGTATTTT.

The rearrangement links TRBV2 to TRBJ2-1, with 9 bases lining up with TRBD1. The CDR3 consists of 13 residues. Germline assignment: CDR1 SNHLY and CDR2 FYNNEI. Trimming took 11 bases from V and 8 from J; bases not matched to a gene: 10. DNA for the CDR3: TGTGCCCACGGGGGACAGGGATTCGATGAGCAGTTCTTC. It yields the protein CAHGGQGFDEQFF.

The chain combines TRBV6-2 or TRBV6-3 with TRBJ1-1; 10 bases fit TRBD1. The CDR3 loop spans 15 amino acids. The germline V gene has CDR1 MNHEY and CDR2 SVGEGT. Unmatched junction bases numbered 7, after V lost 5 bases and J lost 4 bases. DNA for the CDR3: TGTGCCAGCAGTGACCCCGGGACAGGGGCCACTGAAGCTTTCTTT. Amino acid sequence: CASSDPGTGATEAFF.

The chain employs TRBV4-2 and TRBJ2-3; TRBD2 matches 7 bases. The germline CDR1 and CDR2 sequences are LGHNA and YNFKEQ. The V gene end was trimmed by 5 bases and the J gene end by 5 bases; junction bases not matched to a gene: 10. This CDR3 region has 15 residues. CDR3 coding DNA: TGTGCCAGCAGCACATGGGAGGGGAGGGGAGATACGCAGTATTTT. It encodes CASSTWEGRGDTQYF.

The chain combines TRBV27 with TRBJ2-2; 9 bases are a match to TRBD1. The CDR3 runs to 14 residues. Trimming cost V 5 bases and J 3 bases; bases outside gene matches: 1. Germline V gene lookup returns CDR1 MNHEY and CDR2 SMNVEV (reference sequence). CDR3 sequence (DNA): TGTGCCAGCAGTCGGGACAGGGACACCGGGGAGCTGTTTTTT. This translates into CASSRDRDTGELFF.

The gene calls are TRBV7-9 and TRBJ2-3, with 12 nucleotides matching TRBD1. The CDR3 is made up of 17 amino acids. V shed 5 bases and J 5 bases; nucleotides not matched to a gene: 11. Germline V lookup: CDR1 SEHNR, CDR2 FQNEAQ (reference sequence). CDR3 sequence (DNA): TGTGCCAGCAGCATATTACCGGGACAGGGGGCGGAAGATACGCAGTATTTT. It yields the protein CASSILPGQGAEDTQYF. The full variable domain, completed using reference TRBV7-9 and TRBJ2-3, is DTGVSQNPRHKITKRGQNVTFRCDPISEHNRLYWYRQTLGQGPEFLTYFQNEAQLEKSRLLSDRFSAERPKGSFSTLEIQRTEQGDSAMYLCASSILPGQGAEDTQYFGPGTRLTVL.

This rearrangement joins TRBV27 to TRBJ2-2; the D gene is possibly TRBD2 (5 bases). This CDR3 comprises 15 residues. Trimming stripped 4 bases from V and 7 bases from J, with 16 bases between. CDR1 and CDR2 (germline): MNHEY, SMNVEV (reference sequence). CDR3: CASSSALPGFGELFF. The CDR3 DNA reads TGTGCCAGCAGTTCTGCCCTCCCGGGGTTCGGGGAGCTGTTTTTT.

The chain couples TRBV4-1 to TRBJ1-5; 9 bases are shared with TRBD1. V was clipped by 3 bases and J by 6 bases; unmatched bases: 6. CDR1 is MGHRA, CDR2 YSYEKL, per germline. The CDR3 runs to 15 residues. CDR3 amino acids: CASSHGTGYPQPQHF. Here the CDR3 DNA reads TGCGCCAGCAGCCACGGGACAGGGTACCCTCAGCCCCAGCATTTT.

The gene calls are TRBV7-2 and TRBJ1-1, with D possibly being TRBD1 (5 bases). V was cut by 2 bases and J by 3 bases, with 13 bases left in between. The V gene's germline CDR1 is SGHTA and CDR2 FQGNSA. The CDR3 extends over 15 amino acids. CDR3: CASSLNPGEYTEAFF. The CDR3 region has the DNA TGTGCCAGCAGCTTAAATCCGGGGGAGTACACTGAAGCTTTCTTT.

The chain is built from TRBV6-5 and TRBJ1-5; no clear D gene. Trimming stripped 7 bases from V and 6 bases from J, with 19 bases between. The CDR3 spans 15 residues. CDR1 is MNHEY, CDR2 SVGAGI, per germline. CDR3 sequence: CASTSMSGGGQPQHF. In DNA form, the CDR3 reads TGTGCCAGCACGTCGATGAGTGGTGGAGGTCAGCCCCAGCATTTT.

This clone was counted between two and nine times. J is TRBJ2-5 and V is TRBV5-1, with 9 bases that match TRBD2. Germline CDR1 SGHRS, CDR2 YFSETQ. This CDR3 comprises 16 residues. The J segment lost 2 bases and the V segment lost 4 bases, leaving 9 bases of the junction unmatched. Here the CDR3 DNA reads TGCGCCAGCAGCGGTGGAGCGGGGGGCACACAAGAGACCCAGTACTTC. Residues: CASSGGAGGTQETQYF.

In DNA, the CDR3 is TGCGCCAGCAGCGCGGACATTTCAGAAGCTTTCTTT. It specifies CASSADISEAFF. The J gene is TRBJ1-1, the V gene TRBV5-1; perhaps TRBD1 as D (5 bases). CDR3 length equals 12 residues. In germline, CDR1 is SGHRS, CDR2 YFSETQ. Trimming took 4 bases from V and 8 from J, leaving 12 bases between them.

The CDR3 loop is CASSFQGARQPQHF. CDR3 nucleotides: TGTGCCAGCAGTTTCCAGGGGGCCCGACAGCCCCAGCATTTT. The chain employs TRBV27 and TRBJ1-5; 8 bases match TRBD1. The V segment lost 3 bases and the J segment 7 bases; nucleotides outside the gene matches: 5. CDR1 is MNHEY, CDR2 SMNVEV, per germline (reference sequence). This CDR3 is 14 amino acids long.

The chain recombines TRBV7-3 with TRBJ1-6, with D uncertain. Germline V gene lookup returns CDR1 SGHTA and CDR2 FQGTGA. The CDR3 has 14 amino acids. Trimming pared 5 bases from V and 7 bases from J, leaving 12 bases between. In DNA form, the CDR3 reads TGTGCCAGCAGCCCTTCGGGTATGAATTCACCCCTCCACTTT. Protein sequence: CASSPSGMNSPLHF.

The V and J genes are TRBV19 and TRBJ2-7; a weak D match, TRBD1 (5 bases). Germline assignment: CDR1 LNHDA and CDR2 SQIVND (reference sequence). This CDR3 comprises 14 residues. V lost 7 bases and J 2 bases, leaving 15 bases between the germline ends. CDR3 loop: CASTLPDRPYEQYF. CDR3 sequence (DNA): TGTGCCAGTACCCTCCCTGACAGACCCTACGAGCAGTACTTC.

The V call is TRBV7-2, the J call TRBJ1-2; maybe TRBD1 (6 bases). Trimming left V 0 bases short and J 4 bases short, with 12 bases between. This CDR3 comprises 15 residues. Germline lookup yields CDR1 SGHTA and CDR2 FQGNSA. The CDR3 sequence is CASSLARTAGYGYTF. For the CDR3, the DNA is TGTGCCAGCAGCTTAGCTCGGACAGCTGGCTATGGCTACACCTTC.